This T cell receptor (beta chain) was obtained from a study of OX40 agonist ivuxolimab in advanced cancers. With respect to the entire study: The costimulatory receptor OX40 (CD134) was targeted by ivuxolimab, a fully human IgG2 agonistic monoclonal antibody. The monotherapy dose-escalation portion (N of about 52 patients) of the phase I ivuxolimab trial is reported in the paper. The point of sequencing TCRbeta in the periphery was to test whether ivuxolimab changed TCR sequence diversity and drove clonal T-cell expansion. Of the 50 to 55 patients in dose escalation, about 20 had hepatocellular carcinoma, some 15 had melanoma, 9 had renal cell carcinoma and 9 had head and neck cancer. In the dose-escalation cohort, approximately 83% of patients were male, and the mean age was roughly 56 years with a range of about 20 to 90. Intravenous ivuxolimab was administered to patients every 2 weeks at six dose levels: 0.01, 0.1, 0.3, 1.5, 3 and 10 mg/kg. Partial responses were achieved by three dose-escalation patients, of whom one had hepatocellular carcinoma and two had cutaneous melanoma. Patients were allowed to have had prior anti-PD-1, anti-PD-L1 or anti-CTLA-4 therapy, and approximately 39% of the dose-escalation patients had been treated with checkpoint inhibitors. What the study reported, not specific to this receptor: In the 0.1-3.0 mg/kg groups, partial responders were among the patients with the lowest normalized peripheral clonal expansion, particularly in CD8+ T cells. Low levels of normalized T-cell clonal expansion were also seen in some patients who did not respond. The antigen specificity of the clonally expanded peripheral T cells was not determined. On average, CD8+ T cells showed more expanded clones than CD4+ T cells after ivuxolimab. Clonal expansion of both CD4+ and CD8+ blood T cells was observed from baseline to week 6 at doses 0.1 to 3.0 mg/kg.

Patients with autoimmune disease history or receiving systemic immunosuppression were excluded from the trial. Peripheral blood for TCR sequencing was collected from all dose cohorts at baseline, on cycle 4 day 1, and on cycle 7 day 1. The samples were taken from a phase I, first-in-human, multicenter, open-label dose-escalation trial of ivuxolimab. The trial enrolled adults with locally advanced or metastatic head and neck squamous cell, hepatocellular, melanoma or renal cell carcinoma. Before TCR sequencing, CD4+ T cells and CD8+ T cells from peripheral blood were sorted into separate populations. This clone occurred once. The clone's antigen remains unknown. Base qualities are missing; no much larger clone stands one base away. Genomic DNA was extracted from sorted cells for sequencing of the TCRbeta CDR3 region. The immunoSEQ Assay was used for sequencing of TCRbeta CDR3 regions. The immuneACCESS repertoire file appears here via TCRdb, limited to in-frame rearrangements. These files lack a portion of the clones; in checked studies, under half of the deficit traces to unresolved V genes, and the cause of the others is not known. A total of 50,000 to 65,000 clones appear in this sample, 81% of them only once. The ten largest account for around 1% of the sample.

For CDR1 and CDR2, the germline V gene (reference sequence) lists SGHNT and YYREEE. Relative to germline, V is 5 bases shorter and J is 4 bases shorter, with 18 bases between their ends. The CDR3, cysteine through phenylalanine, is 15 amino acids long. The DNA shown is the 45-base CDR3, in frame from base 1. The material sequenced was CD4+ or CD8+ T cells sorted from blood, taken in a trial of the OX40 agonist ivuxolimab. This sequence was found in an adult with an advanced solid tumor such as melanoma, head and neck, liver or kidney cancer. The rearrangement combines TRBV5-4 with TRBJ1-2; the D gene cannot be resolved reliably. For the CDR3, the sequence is CASRAGPDLSYGYTF. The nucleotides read TGTGCCAGCAGAGCCGGACCCGACCTCTCCTATGGCTACACCTTC.